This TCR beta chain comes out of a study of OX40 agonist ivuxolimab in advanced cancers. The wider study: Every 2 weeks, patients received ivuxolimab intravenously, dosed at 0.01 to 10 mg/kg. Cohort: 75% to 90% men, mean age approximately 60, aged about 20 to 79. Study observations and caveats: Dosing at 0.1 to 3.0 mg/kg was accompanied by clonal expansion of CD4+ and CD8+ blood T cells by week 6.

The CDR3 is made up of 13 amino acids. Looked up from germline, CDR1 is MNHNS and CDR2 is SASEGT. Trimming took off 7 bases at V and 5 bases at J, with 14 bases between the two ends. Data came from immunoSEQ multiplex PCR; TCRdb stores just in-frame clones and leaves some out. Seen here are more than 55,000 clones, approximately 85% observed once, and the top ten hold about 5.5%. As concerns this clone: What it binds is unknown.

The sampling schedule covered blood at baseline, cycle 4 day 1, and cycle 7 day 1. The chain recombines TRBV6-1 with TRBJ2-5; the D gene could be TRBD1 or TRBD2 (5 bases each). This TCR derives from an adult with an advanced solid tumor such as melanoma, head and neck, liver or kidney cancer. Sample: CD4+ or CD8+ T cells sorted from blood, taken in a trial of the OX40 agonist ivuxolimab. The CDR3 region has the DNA TGTGCCAGCACCCAGCCAGGGAGTGAGACCCAGTACTTC. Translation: CASTQPGSETQYF.